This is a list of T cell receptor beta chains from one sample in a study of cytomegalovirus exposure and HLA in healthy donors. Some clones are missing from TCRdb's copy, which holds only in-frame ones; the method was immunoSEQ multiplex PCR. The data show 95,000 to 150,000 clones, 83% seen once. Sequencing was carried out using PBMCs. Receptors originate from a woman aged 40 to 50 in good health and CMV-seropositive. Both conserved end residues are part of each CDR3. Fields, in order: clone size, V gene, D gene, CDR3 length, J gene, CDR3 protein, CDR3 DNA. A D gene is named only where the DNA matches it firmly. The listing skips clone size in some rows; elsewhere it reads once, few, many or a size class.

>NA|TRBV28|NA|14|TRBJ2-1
CASSSSGSYNEQFF
TGTGCCAGCAGTTCAAGCGGATCCTACAATGAGCAGTTCTTC
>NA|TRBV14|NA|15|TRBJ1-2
CASSQDRRGNYGYTF
TGTGCCAGCAGCCAAGATCGGAGGGGAAACTATGGCTACACCTTC
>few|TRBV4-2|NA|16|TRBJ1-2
CASSQDRGGRDYGYTF
TGTGCCAGCAGCCAAGATCGTGGCGGCAGAGACTATGGCTACACCTTC
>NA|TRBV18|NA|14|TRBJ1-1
CASSPGGRNTEAFF
TGTGCCAGCTCACCAGGTGGGCGGAACACTGAAGCTTTCTTT
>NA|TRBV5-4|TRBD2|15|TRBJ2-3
CASSSTLAGGDTQYF
TGTGCCAGCAGCTCAACCTTGGCGGGAGGAGATACGCAGTATTTT
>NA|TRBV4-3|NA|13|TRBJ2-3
CASSPPDSDTQYF
TGCGCCAGCAGCCCCCCAGATTCAGATACGCAGTATTTT
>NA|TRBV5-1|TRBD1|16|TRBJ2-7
CASSSGTGTVDYEQYF
TGCGCCAGCAGCAGCGGAACCGGGACAGTAGACTACGAGCAGTACTTC
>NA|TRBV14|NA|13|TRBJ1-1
CASSQTVNTEAFF
TGTGCCAGCAGCCAGACAGTGAACACTGAAGCTTTCTTT
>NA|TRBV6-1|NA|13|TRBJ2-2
CASSDRNTGELFF
TGTGCCAGCAGCGACAGGAACACCGGGGAGCTGTTTTTT
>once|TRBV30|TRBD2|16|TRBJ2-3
CAWSTSGRRVTDTQYF
TGTGCCTGGAGTACTAGCGGGAGACGGGTCACAGATACGCAGTATTTT
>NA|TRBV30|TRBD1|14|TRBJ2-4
CAWSQGVAKNIQYF
TGTGCCTGGAGCCAGGGGGTAGCCAAAAACATTCAGTACTTC
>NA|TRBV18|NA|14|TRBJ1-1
CASSPGQGGTEAFF
TGTGCCAGCTCACCAGGGCAGGGAGGTACTGAAGCTTTCTTT
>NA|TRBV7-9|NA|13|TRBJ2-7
CASSLFRSYEQYF
TGTGCCAGCAGCTTATTCCGCTCCTACGAGCAGTACTTC
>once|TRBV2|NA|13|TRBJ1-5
CASSPNFNQPQHF
TGTGCCAGCAGTCCTAATTTTAATCAGCCCCAGCATTTT
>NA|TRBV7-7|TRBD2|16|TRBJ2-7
CASSLHYWREGREQYF
TGTGCTAGCAGCCTCCACTATTGGCGGGAGGGCCGGGAGCAGTACTTC
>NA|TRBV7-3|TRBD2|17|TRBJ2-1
CASSSMGLAGPHNEQFF
TGTGCCAGCAGCTCAATGGGGCTAGCGGGGCCCCACAATGAGCAGTTCTTC
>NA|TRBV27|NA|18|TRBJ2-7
CASSPLGRGGPYSYEQYF
TGTGCCAGCAGTCCCCTAGGTAGGGGAGGCCCCTACTCCTACGAGCAGTACTTC
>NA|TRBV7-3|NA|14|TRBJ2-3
CASSRDSQSDTQYF
TGTGCCAGCAGCCGGGACTCTCAGTCGGATACGCAGTATTTT
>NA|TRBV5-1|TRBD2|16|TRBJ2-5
CASSFGLAGAQETQYF
TGCGCCAGCAGCTTCGGACTAGCGGGAGCCCAAGAGACCCAGTACTTC
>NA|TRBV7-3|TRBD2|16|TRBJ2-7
CASSFGTSGFPGEQYF
TGTGCCAGCAGCTTCGGGACTAGCGGGTTCCCTGGGGAGCAGTACTTC
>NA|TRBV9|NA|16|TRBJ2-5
CASSVEVAAGGGVQYF
TGTGCCAGCAGCGTAGAGGTTGCGGCAGGGGGAGGTGTCCAGTACTTC
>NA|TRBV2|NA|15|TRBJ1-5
CASSDRALINQPQHF
TGTGCCAGCAGTGACAGGGCCCTGATCAATCAGCCCCAGCATTTT
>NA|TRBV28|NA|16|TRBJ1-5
CASSSPWQTPNQPQHF
TGTGCCAGCAGTTCCCCCTGGCAGACACCCAATCAGCCCCAGCATTTT
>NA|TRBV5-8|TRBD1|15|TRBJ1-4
CASSSSRGLGEKLFF
TGTGCCAGCAGCTCGTCCAGGGGGCTGGGTGAAAAACTGTTTTTT
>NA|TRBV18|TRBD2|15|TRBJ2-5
CASSPSSGGRETQYF
TGTGCCAGCTCACCATCCTCGGGAGGGCGGGAGACCCAGTACTTC
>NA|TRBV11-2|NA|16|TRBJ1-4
CASSLDAGATNEKLFF
TGTGCCAGCAGCTTAGATGCGGGAGCAACTAATGAAAAACTGTTTTTT
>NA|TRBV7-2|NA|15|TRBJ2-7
CASSLRSSATYEQYF
TGTGCCAGCAGCTTACGGTCTAGCGCAACCTACGAGCAGTACTTC
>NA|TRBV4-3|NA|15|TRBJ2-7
CASSQSLGVAYEQYF
TGCGCCAGCAGCCAGTCGTTAGGAGTTGCCTACGAGCAGTACTTC
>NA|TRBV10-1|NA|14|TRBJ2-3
CASSYLPGSDTQYF
TGCGCCAGCAGTTACTTGCCGGGGTCAGATACGCAGTATTTT
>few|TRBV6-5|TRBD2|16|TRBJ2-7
CASSYSSAGEGNEQYF
TGTGCCAGCAGTTACTCTTCGGCGGGAGAGGGTAACGAGCAGTACTTC
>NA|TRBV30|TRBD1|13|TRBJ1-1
CAWKQGLNTEAFF
TGTGCCTGGAAACAGGGGCTGAACACTGAAGCTTTCTTT
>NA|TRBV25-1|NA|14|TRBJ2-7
CASVGPGAYYEQYF
TGTGCCAGCGTTGGCCCAGGGGCCTACTACGAGCAGTACTTC
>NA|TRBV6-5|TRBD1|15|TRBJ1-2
CASSVDRAGVQGYTF
TGTGCCAGCAGTGTGGACAGGGCCGGGGTGCAGGGCTACACCTTC
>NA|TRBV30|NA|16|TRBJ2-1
CAWSGEGARRGNEQFF
TGTGCCTGGAGTGGAGAGGGAGCGCGCAGGGGCAATGAGCAGTTCTTC
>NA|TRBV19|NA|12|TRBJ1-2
CASSRWPVLFTF
TGTGCCAGTAGTCGTTGGCCAGTCTTATTCACCTTC
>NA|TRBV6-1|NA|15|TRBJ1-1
CASSEESVSRTEAFF
TGTGCCAGCAGTGAAGAATCGGTTTCGCGCACTGAAGCTTTCTTT
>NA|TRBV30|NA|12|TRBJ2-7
CAWSEVGGEQYF
TGTGCCTGGAGTGAAGTCGGGGGCGAGCAGTACTTC
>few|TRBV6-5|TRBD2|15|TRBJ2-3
CASSYLAGVRDTQYF
TGTGCCAGCAGTTACCTAGCGGGAGTTAGAGATACGCAGTATTTT
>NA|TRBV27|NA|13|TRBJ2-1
CASSESALNEQFF
TGTGCCAGCAGTGAAAGCGCCCTCAATGAGCAGTTCTTC
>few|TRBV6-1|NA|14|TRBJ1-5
CASRRGLSDQPQHF
TGTGCCAGCAGGCGCGGACTGTCGGATCAGCCCCAGCATTTT
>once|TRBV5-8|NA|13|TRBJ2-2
CASPLGGAGELFF
TGTGCCAGCCCCCTAGGAGGGGCCGGGGAGCTGTTTTTT
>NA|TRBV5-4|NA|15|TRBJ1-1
CASSQTPGQDTEAFF
TGTGCCAGCAGCCAAACTCCGGGACAAGACACTGAAGCTTTCTTT
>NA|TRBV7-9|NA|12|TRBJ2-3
CASSYTGTLQYF
TGTGCCAGCAGTTATACCGGGACACTCCAATATTTT
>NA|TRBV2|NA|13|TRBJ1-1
CASSDAVNTEAFF
TGTGCCAGCAGTGATGCAGTGAACACTGAAGCTTTCTTT
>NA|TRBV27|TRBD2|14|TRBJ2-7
CASSFSGGSYEQYF
TGTGCCAGCAGTTTTTCGGGGGGCTCCTACGAGCAGTACTTC
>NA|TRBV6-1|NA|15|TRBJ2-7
CASSEALHRIYEQYF
TGTGCCAGCAGTGAAGCGCTTCACAGGATCTACGAGCAGTACTTC
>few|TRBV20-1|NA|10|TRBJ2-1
CSPSSVEQFF
TGCAGTCCTTCCAGCGTCGAGCAGTTCTTC
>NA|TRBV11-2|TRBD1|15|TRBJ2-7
CASSTGTGRAYEQYF
TGTGCCAGCAGCACTGGGACAGGGAGGGCCTACGAGCAGTACTTC